These T cell receptor beta chains were read from a single sample in a study of blood T cell repertoires in COVID-19. The data were produced by immunoSEQ multiplex PCR, yet TCRdb's version contains in-frame clones alone and is incomplete. The table includes 150,000 to 200,000 clones, approximately 80% detected once. Sequenced sample: PBMCs or T cells enriched from blood (not recorded which). The receptors were sampled from a man aged 40-55 years who had recovered from COVID-19. The CDR3 runs from the conserved cysteine through the conserved F or W. The D gene is left open where the match is weak. Clone size is stated in some rows and not others, as once, few, many or a class when expanded.

J,V,size,D,DNA,CDR3
TRBJ1-4,TRBV7-8,NA,TRBD1,TGTGCCAGCAGCCGAAGCCGGGACAGGGTTGAAAAACTGTTTTTT,CASSRSRDRVEKLFF
TRBJ1-4,TRBV6-5,NA,NA,TGTGCCAGCAGTTACCGAACCCAGGGGAACGAAAAACTGTTTTTT,CASSYRTQGNEKLFF
TRBJ2-1,TRBV24-1,few,TRBD1,TGTGCCACGGACTTGGGGACAGGGGGCAATGAGCAGTTCTTC,CATDLGTGGNEQFF
TRBJ2-2,TRBV27,NA,NA,TGTGCCAGCAGTTTCGGGGGAAACGGGGAGCTGTTTTTT,CASSFGGNGELFF
TRBJ2-7,TRBV24-1,few,NA,TGTGCCACCAGTGCCGGGAGCTACGAGCAGTACTTC,CATSAGSYEQYF
TRBJ2-7,TRBV30,NA,NA,TGTGCCTGGAGTGTAGGGGGAGATCGCGAGCAGTACTTC,CAWSVGGDREQYF
TRBJ1-6,TRBV30,NA,TRBD1,TGTGCCTGGAGTGTACGACAGGGGAATAATTCACCCCTCCACTTT,CAWSVRQGNNSPLHF
TRBJ2-7,TRBV29-1,NA,NA,TGCAGCGTTGAGGACAGCTCCTACGAGCAGTACTTC,CSVEDSSYEQYF
TRBJ2-2,TRBV11-2,NA,NA,TGTGCCAGCAGCCGACAATACACCGGGGAGCTGTTTTTT,CASSRQYTGELFF
TRBJ2-7,TRBV18,NA,NA,TGTGCCAGCTCACCTGCCGTTGGCCCCTACGAGCAGTACTTC,CASSPAVGPYEQYF
TRBJ2-3,TRBV28,NA,NA,TGTGCCAGCCGGGGTTTAGTGGGATACACAGATACGCAGTATTTT,CASRGLVGYTDTQYF
TRBJ2-5,TRBV6-2/TRBV6-3,NA,NA,TGTGCCAGCAGTTATACCGAACTGGCGGAAGAGACCCAGTACTTC,CASSYTELAEETQYF
TRBJ2-7,TRBV9,NA,TRBD2,TGTGCCAGCAGCGCCACGGGACTAGCGGGAGGTGCAGCCTACGAGCAGTACTTC,CASSATGLAGGAAYEQYF
TRBJ1-2,TRBV29-1,NA,NA,TGCAGCGTTCCCCGAATGACAGGCCTCTATGGCTACACCTTC,CSVPRMTGLYGYTF
TRBJ1-1,TRBV7-9,NA,TRBD1,TGTGCCAGCAGCTTAGAGGCAGGGGGCAGGACTGAAGCTTTCTTT,CASSLEAGGRTEAFF
TRBJ2-2,TRBV7-7,NA,NA,TGTGCTAGCAGCCAACGGGAGTACGGGGAGCTGTTTTTT,CASSQREYGELFF
TRBJ2-1,TRBV5-1,NA,NA,TGCGCCAGCAGCTTGGATGGAGGGCCCTACAATGAGCAGTTCTTC,CASSLDGGPYNEQFF
TRBJ2-3,TRBV7-9,once,NA,TGTGCCAGCAGTCCAAACACAGATACGCAGTATTTT,CASSPNTDTQYF
TRBJ1-1,TRBV7-2,once,NA,TGTGCCAGCAGCTTATTAGGTGGGGCAGTCGACACTGAAGCTTTCTTT,CASSLLGGAVDTEAFF
TRBJ1-3,TRBV5-1,NA,TRBD1,TGCGCCAGCAGCTTTGGACAGGGGAGAGACACCATATATTTT,CASSFGQGRDTIYF
TRBJ2-2,TRBV7-2,NA,NA,TGTGCCAGCAGCTTGTCGCTGCGGGAAGGCACCGGGGAGCTGTTTTTT,CASSLSLREGTGELFF
TRBJ1-1,TRBV5-3,NA,TRBD1,TGTGCCAGAAGCTTGGACGGACAGGGTGAGGGTCACACTGAAGCTTTCTTT,CARSLDGQGEGHTEAFF
TRBJ2-5,TRBV13,NA,NA,TGTGCCAGCAGCTCCTACCCCGGGAGGGGGCAATCGGAGACCCAGTACTTC,CASSSYPGRGQSETQYF
TRBJ2-7,TRBV5-1,few,TRBD1,TGCGCCAGCGGGGACAGCGGCTCCTACGAGCAGTACTTC,CASGDSGSYEQYF
TRBJ2-5,TRBV29-1,once,NA,TGCAGCGTCCCCGACGGGGCCCAGTACTTC,CSVPDGAQYF
TRBJ2-5,TRBV25-1,NA,NA,TGTGCCAGCAGTCTTTCAGGGGAAGGGGAGACCCAGTACTTC,CASSLSGEGETQYF
TRBJ2-1,TRBV7-9,NA,NA,TGTGCCAGCAGCCCCCGCTCCGGCGGCAACAATGAGCAGTTCTTC,CASSPRSGGNNEQFF
TRBJ2-1,TRBV19,NA,TRBD1,TGTGCCAGTAGTATCACCCCCCCCAGGGGGCTAACCAATGAGCAGTTCTTC,CASSITPPRGLTNEQFF
TRBJ2-2,TRBV25-1,NA,NA,TGTGCCAGCAGTGACAACAGGAGGGCCGGGGAGCTGTTTTTT,CASSDNRRAGELFF
TRBJ1-1,TRBV7-9,few,TRBD1,TGTGCCAGCAGTCCTGGTGGGACAGATGAAGCTTTCTTT,CASSPGGTDEAFF
TRBJ1-5,TRBV2,NA,TRBD1,TGTGCCAGCATGGGGACAGGGGGTGGTAATCAGCCCCAGCATTTT,CASMGTGGGNQPQHF
TRBJ2-3,TRBV7-2,NA,NA,TGTGCCAGCAGCTTAGTAGTGGAGACAGCTACCGCAGGAGATACGCAGTATTTT,CASSLVVETATAGDTQYF
TRBJ1-3,TRBV4-3,NA,NA,TGCGCCAGCAGCCCAGAAGTCGGCTCTGGAAACACCATATATTTT,CASSPEVGSGNTIYF
TRBJ1-5,TRBV7-2,NA,TRBD1,TGTGCCAGCAGCTTAGTAGGGGGCGCGAGCAATCAGCCCCAGCATTTT,CASSLVGGASNQPQHF
TRBJ2-1,TRBV7-2,NA,TRBD2,TGTGCCAGCAGCTTAGCGCTAATCGAGCGGGGCTTTGGGAACTACAATGAGCAGTTCTTC,CASSLALIERGFGNYNEQFF
TRBJ1-1,TRBV6-5,once,NA,TGTGCCAGCAGTTACTCAGTAGGGGGGAACACTGAAGCTTTCTTT,CASSYSVGGNTEAFF
TRBJ2-1,TRBV9,NA,TRBD2,TGTGCCAGCAGCGTATACGTCGAGGGGACTAGCGGGAGGGCAGGGGAGCAGTTCTTC,CASSVYVEGTSGRAGEQFF
TRBJ1-1,TRBV12-3/TRBV12-4,NA,NA,TGTGCCCGGGGGGGGATGGCCACTGAAGCTTTCTTT,CARGGMATEAFF
TRBJ2-1,TRBV5-8,NA,NA,TGTGCCAGCAGCTTGGTTACCTACTCAGACAGTCACAATGAGCAGTTCTTC,CASSLVTYSDSHNEQFF
TRBJ1-1,TRBV19,NA,NA,TGTGCCAGTTGCGGCCAGGGTGGGGAACTCGAAGCTTTCTTT,CASCGQGGELEAFF
TRBJ2-1,TRBV10-1,NA,TRBD2,TGCGCCAGCAATTGGCGGGAGGGCCGATTAATCAATGAGCAGTTCTTC,CASNWREGRLINEQFF
TRBJ2-1,TRBV7-2,NA,TRBD1,TGTGCCAGCAGCTTCACAGGGGCAAATGAGCAGTTCTTC,CASSFTGANEQFF
TRBJ2-7,TRBV5-4,NA,TRBD2,TGTGCCAGCAGCCCGGCCGCTAGCGGGAGTTACGAGCAGTACTTC,CASSPAASGSYEQYF
TRBJ1-2,TRBV7-8,NA,NA,TGTGCCAGCAGCTTAGCTGGGCAAGTAGCTAACTATGGCTACACCTTC,CASSLAGQVANYGYTF
TRBJ1-6,TRBV7-8,NA,NA,TGTGCCAGCAGCTTTGAGACAGAGAATAATTCACCCCTCCACTTT,CASSFETENNSPLHF
TRBJ2-2,TRBV6-4,NA,NA,TGTGCCAGCAGTCGGAACAGGAACACCGGGGAGCTGTTTTTT,CASSRNRNTGELFF
TRBJ1-6,TRBV5-6,once,NA,TGTGCCAGCAGCTTCTCCAGTAGCCGTTCACCCCTCCACTTT,CASSFSSSRSPLHF
TRBJ1-6,TRBV7-2,NA,TRBD1,TGTGCCAGTCGGGACAGGGTTAATTCACCCCTCCACTTT,CASRDRVNSPLHF
TRBJ1-1,TRBV20-1,NA,NA,TGCAGTGCTACTGACAGAATCCTGAACACTGAAGCTTTCTTT,CSATDRILNTEAFF